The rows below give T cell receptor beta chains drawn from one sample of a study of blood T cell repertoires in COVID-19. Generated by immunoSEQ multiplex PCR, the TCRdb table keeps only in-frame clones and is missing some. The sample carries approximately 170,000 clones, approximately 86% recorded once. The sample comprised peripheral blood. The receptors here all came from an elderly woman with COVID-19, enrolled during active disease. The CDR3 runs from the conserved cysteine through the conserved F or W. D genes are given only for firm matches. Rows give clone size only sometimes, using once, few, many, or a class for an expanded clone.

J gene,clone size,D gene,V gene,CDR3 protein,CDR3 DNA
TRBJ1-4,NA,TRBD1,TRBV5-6,CASSFRQGNEKLFF,TGTGCCAGCAGCTTTAGACAGGGGAATGAAAAACTGTTTTTT
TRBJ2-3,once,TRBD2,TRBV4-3,CASSQDLAGTSTDTQYF,TGCGCCAGCAGCCAAGACCTAGCGGGAACCAGCACAGATACGCAGTATTTT
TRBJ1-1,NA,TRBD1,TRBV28,CASSLYQLSGTGTLNTEAFF,TGTGCCAGCAGTTTATACCAACTTTCCGGGACAGGGACCTTGAACACTGAAGCTTTCTTT
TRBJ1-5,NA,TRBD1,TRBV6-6,CASSQGQGHQPQHF,TGTGCCAGCAGTCAGGGACAGGGTCATCAGCCCCAGCATTTT
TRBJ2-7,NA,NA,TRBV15,CATSRVFAGYEQYF,TGTGCCACCAGCAGAGTATTTGCGGGGTACGAGCAGTACTTC
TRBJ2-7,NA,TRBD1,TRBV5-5,CASSLVSGTGSDEQYF,TGTGCCAGCAGCTTGGTCTCGGGGACAGGGAGTGACGAGCAGTACTTC
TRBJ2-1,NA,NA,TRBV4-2,CASSQEWRSSYNEQFF,TGTGCCAGCAGCCAAGAGTGGAGGAGCTCCTACAATGAGCAGTTCTTC
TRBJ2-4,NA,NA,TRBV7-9,CASSPSENIQYF,TGTGCCAGCAGCCCTAGCGAGAACATTCAGTACTTC
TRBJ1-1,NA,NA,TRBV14,CASSQDLGRRTEAFF,TGTGCCAGCAGCCAAGATTTGGGCAGGCGCACTGAAGCTTTCTTT
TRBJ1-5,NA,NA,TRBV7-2,CASSLPPQPQHF,TGTGCCAGCAGCTTACCTCCCCAGCCCCAGCATTTT
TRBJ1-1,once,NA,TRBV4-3,CASSLAVGNTEAFF,TGCGCCAGCAGCCTAGCAGTTGGCAACACTGAAGCTTTCTTT
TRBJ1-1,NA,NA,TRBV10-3,CAISMDSEAFF,TGTGCCATCAGTATGGACAGTGAAGCTTTCTTT
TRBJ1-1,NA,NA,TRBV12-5,CASGLGSGTEAFF,TGTGCTAGTGGTTTGGGTTCGGGAACTGAAGCTTTCTTT
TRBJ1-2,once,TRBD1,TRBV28,CASSFSTTNLLLQGAYGYTF,TGTGCCAGCAGTTTCAGTACAACCAATCTACTACTACAGGGGGCCTATGGCTACACCTTC
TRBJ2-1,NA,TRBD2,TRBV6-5,CATNQPGLAGIEQFF,TGTGCCACCAACCAACCGGGACTAGCGGGAATAGAGCAGTTCTTC
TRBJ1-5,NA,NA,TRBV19,CASSSAGTMGQPQHF,TGTGCCAGTAGTTCAGCGGGAACCATGGGGCAGCCCCAGCATTTT
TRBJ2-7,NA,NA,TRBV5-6,CASSPHRQGGYYEQYF,TGTGCCAGCAGCCCTCACCGACAGGGAGGTTACTACGAGCAGTACTTC
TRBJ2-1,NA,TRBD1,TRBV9,CASSGQGIHEQFF,TGTGCCAGCAGTGGACAGGGTATCCATGAGCAGTTCTTC
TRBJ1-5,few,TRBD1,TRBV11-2,CASSLEQGPNQPQHF,TGTGCCAGCAGCTTAGAACAGGGGCCGAATCAGCCCCAGCATTTT
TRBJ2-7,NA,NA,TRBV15,CATSSGISYEQYF,TGTGCCACCAGCAGCGGGATTTCCTACGAGCAGTACTTC
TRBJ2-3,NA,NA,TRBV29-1,CSVKDQGLTDTQYF,TGCAGCGTGAAAGACCAGGGGCTCACAGATACGCAGTATTTT
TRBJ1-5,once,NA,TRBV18,CASSPRQGNQPQHF,TGTGCCAGCTCACCAAGGCAGGGAAACCAGCCCCAGCATTTT
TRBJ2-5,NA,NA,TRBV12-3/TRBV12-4,CASSFGTQETQYF,TGTGCCAGCAGTTTCGGGACTCAAGAGACCCAGTACTTC
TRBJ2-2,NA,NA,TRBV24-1,CATSEWAGGELFF,TGTGCCACCAGTGAGTGGGCGGGCGGGGAGCTGTTTTTT
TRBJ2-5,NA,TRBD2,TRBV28,CASSLGTSGSQTQYF,TGTGCCAGCAGCCTAGGGACTAGCGGGAGCCAGACCCAGTACTTC
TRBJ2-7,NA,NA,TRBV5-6,CASKRSSSYEQYF,TGTGCCAGTAAACGGTCGAGCTCCTACGAGCAGTACTTC
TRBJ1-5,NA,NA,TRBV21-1,CASSVWRGGKQPQHF,TGTGCCAGCAGTGTGTGGAGAGGGGGCAAGCAGCCCCAGCATTTT
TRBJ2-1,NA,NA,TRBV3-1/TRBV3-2,CASSHRSFIVNEQFF,TGTGCCAGCAGCCACCGGAGCTTTATAGTGAATGAGCAGTTCTTC
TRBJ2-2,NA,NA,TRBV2,CASSATGVTGELFF,TGTGCCAGCAGTGCGACAGGAGTCACCGGGGAGCTGTTTTTT
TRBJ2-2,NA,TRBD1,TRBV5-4,CASSGRQGATGELFF,TGTGCCAGCAGCGGTAGACAGGGAGCCACCGGGGAGCTGTTTTTT
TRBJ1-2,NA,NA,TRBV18,CASSPRESINYGYTF,TGTGCCAGCTCACCACGGGAGTCGATTAACTATGGCTACACCTTC
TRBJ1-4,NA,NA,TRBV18,CASSQGQRQGEKLFF,TGTGCCAGCTCTCAAGGACAAAGGCAGGGTGAAAAACTGTTTTTT
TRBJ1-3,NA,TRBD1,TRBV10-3,CAIRGGSTGVNTIYF,TGTGCCATCAGAGGGGGCTCGACAGGGGTGAACACCATATATTTT
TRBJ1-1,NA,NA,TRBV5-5,CASSFSKQNTEAFF,TGTGCCAGCAGCTTTAGCAAGCAGAACACTGAAGCTTTCTTT
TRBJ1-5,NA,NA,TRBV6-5,CATSLLGGNQPQHF,TGTGCCACCTCCCTCCTAGGGGGCAATCAGCCCCAGCATTTT
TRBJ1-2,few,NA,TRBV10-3,CAIRDGPDGYTF,TGTGCCATCAGAGATGGGCCAGATGGCTACACCTTC
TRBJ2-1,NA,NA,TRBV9,CASSPGWGGPFSYNEQFF,TGTGCCAGCAGCCCCGGATGGGGCGGCCCGTTCTCCTACAATGAGCAGTTCTTC
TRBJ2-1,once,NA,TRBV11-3,CASSLGLGGEQFF,TGTGCCAGCAGCCTGGGTCTAGGGGGTGAGCAGTTCTTC
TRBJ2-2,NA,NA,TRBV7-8,CASSPSTLVTGELFF,TGTGCCAGCAGCCCGAGCACCCTGGTGACCGGGGAGCTGTTTTTT
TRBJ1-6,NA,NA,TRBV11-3,CASSFNVNSPLHF,TGTGCCAGCAGCTTCAATGTTAATTCACCCCTCCACTTT
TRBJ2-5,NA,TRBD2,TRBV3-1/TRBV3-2,CASSHRGLAETQYF,TGTGCCAGCAGCCATCGGGGACTAGCAGAGACCCAGTACTTC
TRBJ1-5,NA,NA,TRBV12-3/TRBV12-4,CASSFSVDQPQHF,TGTGCCAGCAGTTTCAGTGTTGATCAGCCCCAGCATTTT
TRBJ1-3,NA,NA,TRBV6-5,CASSYGAGGNTIYF,TGTGCCAGCAGTTACGGGGCGGGAGGAAACACCATATATTTT
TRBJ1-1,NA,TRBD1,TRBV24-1,CATSDLGRGQGAFF,TGTGCCACCAGTGATTTGGGTAGGGGGCAGGGAGCTTTCTTT
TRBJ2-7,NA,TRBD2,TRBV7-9,CASSLSAGGPYEQYF,TGTGCCAGCAGCTTAAGTGCGGGAGGGCCTTACGAGCAGTACTTC
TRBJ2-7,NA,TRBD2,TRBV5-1,CASSISGTSGYEQYF,TGCGCCAGCAGCATCTCCGGGACTAGCGGCTACGAGCAGTACTTC
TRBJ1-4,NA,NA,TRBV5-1,CASSFGPATNEKLFF,TGCGCCAGCAGCTTTGGCCCCGCAACTAATGAAAAACTGTTTTTT
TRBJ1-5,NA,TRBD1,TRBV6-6,CASSITGASNQPQHF,TGTGCCAGCAGCATTACAGGGGCCTCCAATCAGCCCCAGCATTTT
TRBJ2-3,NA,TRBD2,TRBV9,CASSVGPSGGPGTQYF,TGTGCCAGCAGCGTAGGGCCTAGCGGGGGCCCCGGTACGCAGTATTTT
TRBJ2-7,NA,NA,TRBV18,CASSPLPGWPPYEQYF,TGTGCCAGCTCACCACTTCCCGGGTGGCCTCCCTACGAGCAGTACTTC
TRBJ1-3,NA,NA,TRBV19,CASSIGGGNTIYF,TGTGCCAGTAGTATAGGAGGTGGAAACACCATATATTTT
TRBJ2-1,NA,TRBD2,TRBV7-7,CASSPLGLAGYNEQFF,TGTGCTAGCAGCCCCTTAGGCCTAGCGGGGTACAATGAGCAGTTCTTC
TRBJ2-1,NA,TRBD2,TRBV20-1,CSASYLAGGYGEQFF,TGCAGTGCTAGTTATCTAGCGGGAGGATACGGGGAGCAGTTCTTC
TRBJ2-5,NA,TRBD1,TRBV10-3,CAISEYGQGILETQYF,TGTGCCATCAGTGAATATGGACAGGGCATCTTAGAGACCCAGTACTTC
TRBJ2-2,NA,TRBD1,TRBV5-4,CASSRTGVDGELFF,TGTGCCAGCAGCAGGACAGGGGTAGACGGGGAGCTGTTTTTT
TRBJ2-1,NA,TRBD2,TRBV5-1,CASSSLTSGSMNEQFF,TGCGCCAGCAGCTCCCTAACTAGCGGGAGTATGAATGAGCAGTTCTTC
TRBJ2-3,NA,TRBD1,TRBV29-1,CSVEPLRQGKSDTQYF,TGCAGCGTTGAACCTCTACGACAGGGGAAATCAGATACGCAGTATTTT
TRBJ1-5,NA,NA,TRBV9,CASSRSGGPQHF,TGTGCCAGCAGCCGGAGCGGGGGGCCCCAGCATTTT
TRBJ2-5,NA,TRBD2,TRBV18,CASSPNPLAGGETQYF,TGTGCCAGCTCACCAAATCCTCTGGCGGGGGGAGAGACCCAGTACTTC
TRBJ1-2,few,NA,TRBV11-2,CASRPWGTRNYGYTF,TGTGCCAGCAGACCCTGGGGCACTCGGAACTATGGCTACACCTTC